What follows are 8 T cell receptor beta chains derived from one specimen sequenced in a study of spatial heterogeneity in lung cancer. Using its own MiXCR run on the 5' RACE reads, TCRdb lists one record per CDR3 protein. The sample includes under 3,000 distinct CDR3 sequences, 5.5% to 7.5% of them seen just once. Time point noted: sample taken at primary tumor resection. Study-wide results and limits: Counts of expanded alpha and beta TCRs within tumors tracked the tumor nonsynonymous mutation count.

Their antigens are not known. Material: lung tumor tissue, obtained at surgery. These receptors originate from a male donor with early-stage non-small cell lung cancer.

Many counts were recorded for this clonotype. The CDR3 is CASSSPWERGQPQHF. The CDR3 nucleotides read TGTGCCAGCAGCTCGCCTTGGGAGAGAGGTCAGCCCCAGCATTTT. The chain uses TRBV7-2 and TRBJ1-5; D is undetermined. CDR3 length: 15 residues. The germline gives CDR1 SGHTA, CDR2 FQGNSA. V lost 4 bases and J lost 6, with 16 bases in between.

This clonotype is termed medium-sized (0.01 to 0.1%). The chain is built from TRBV19 and TRBJ2-7; TRBD2 agrees at 15 bases. CDR3 length: 15 amino acids. Per the germline V gene, CDR1 is LNHDA and CDR2 is SQIVND (reference sequence). Losses at the gene ends were 4 bases for V and 3 bases for J; bases not matched to a gene: 1. The DNA of the CDR3 is TGTGCCAGTAGTAGGGGACTAGCGGGAGGCTACGAGCAGTACTTC. It codes for CASSRGLAGGYEQYF.

By share of the sample, this clonotype is medium-sized. J is TRBJ2-1 and V is TRBV6-2 or TRBV6-3, with 15 bases lining up with TRBD2. CDR1 is MNHEY, CDR2 SVGEGT, per germline. This CDR3 comprises 16 residues. The junction had 5 bases not matched to a gene; V was cut back by 2 bases and J by 9 bases. The CDR3 DNA follows: TGTGCCAGCAGTTACGGGACTAGCGGGAGGCAGGGTGAGCAGTTCTTC. This encodes CASSYGTSGRQGEQFF.

This clonotype ranks as medium-sized. The chain couples TRBV7-9 to TRBJ1-2, with 12 bases that match TRBD1. The length of the CDR3 is 15 residues. J was trimmed by 7 bases and V by 5 bases; bases with no gene match: 8. CDR1 and CDR2 (germline): SEHNR, FQNEAQ (reference sequence). The chain's CDR3 is CASSVPGQGAVGYTF. The CDR3 DNA follows: TGTGCCAGCAGCGTTCCGGGACAGGGGGCTGTTGGCTACACCTTC.

In this sample, this clonotype is medium-sized. The chain links TRBV28 to TRBJ1-5; perhaps TRBD1 as D (5 bases). This CDR3 comprises 16 residues. CDR1 is MDHEN and CDR2 is SYDVKM in the germline V gene. Trimming stripped 3 bases from V and 7 bases from J, with 19 bases between. This CDR3 is CASSFKGGRGRQPQHF. CDR3 nucleotide sequence: TGTGCCAGCAGTTTTAAGGGAGGGAGGGGCAGGCAGCCCCAGCATTTT.

For the CDR3, the DNA is TGTGCCAGCAGCCCACAGGGGAAGGACACCGGGGAGCTGTTTTTT. It is translated as CASSPQGKDTGELFF. The rearrangement uses TRBV4-2 and TRBJ2-2, with 7 nucleotides matching TRBD1. V was clipped by 4 bases and J by 3 bases; unmatched bases: 5. Germline CDR1 is LGHNA and CDR2 is YNFKEQ. CDR3 size: 15 residues.

This chain uses TRBV9 with TRBJ2-4, with no clear D. Germline CDR1 SGDLS, CDR2 YYNGEE. V dropped 3 bases and J dropped 0 bases, with 7 bases sitting between them. CDR3 length: 14 amino acids. This CDR3 is CASSGTSAKNIQYF. Here the CDR3 DNA reads TGTGCCAGCAGCGGCACTTCAGCCAAAAACATTCAGTACTTC.

This clonotype is judged medium-sized (0.01 to 0.1%). The chain is built from TRBV6-6 and TRBJ2-1, with 12 bases lining up with TRBD2. This CDR3 is 16 amino acids long. CDR1 MNHNY and CDR2 SVGAGI come from the germline V gene (reference sequence). Unmatched junction bases numbered 9, after V lost 2 bases and J lost 10 bases. This CDR3 reads CASSYDLAGGWGEQFF. In DNA form, the CDR3 reads TGTGCCAGCAGTTACGATCTAGCGGGAGGGTGGGGGGAGCAGTTCTTC.